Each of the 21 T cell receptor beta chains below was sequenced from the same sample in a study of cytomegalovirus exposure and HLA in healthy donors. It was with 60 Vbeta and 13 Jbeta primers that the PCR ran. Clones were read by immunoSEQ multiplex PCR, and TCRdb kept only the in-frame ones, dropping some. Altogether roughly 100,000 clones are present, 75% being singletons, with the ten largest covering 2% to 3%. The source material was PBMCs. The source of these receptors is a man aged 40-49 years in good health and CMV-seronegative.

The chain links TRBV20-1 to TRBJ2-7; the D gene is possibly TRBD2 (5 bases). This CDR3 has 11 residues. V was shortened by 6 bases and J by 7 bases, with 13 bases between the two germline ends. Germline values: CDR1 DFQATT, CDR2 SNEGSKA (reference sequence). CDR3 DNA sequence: TGCAGTGCCGCCCCCGAGGGAGAGCAGTACTTC. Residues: CSAAPEGEQYF.

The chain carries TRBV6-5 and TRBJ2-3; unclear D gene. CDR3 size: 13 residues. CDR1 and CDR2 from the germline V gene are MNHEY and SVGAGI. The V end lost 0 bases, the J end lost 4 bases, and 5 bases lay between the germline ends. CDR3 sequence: CASSYSRADTQYF. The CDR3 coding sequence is TGTGCCAGCAGTTACTCGAGAGCAGATACGCAGTATTTT.

The CDR3 sequence: CASRQGSTNEKLFF. The DNA of the CDR3 is TGCGCCAGCAGGCAGGGATCCACTAATGAAAAACTGTTTTTT. The V gene is TRBV5-1, the J gene TRBJ1-4, with D maybe TRBD1 (5 bases). The CDR3 runs 14 residues. Germline assignment: CDR1 SGHRS and CDR2 YFSETQ. V was clipped by 5 bases and J by 2 bases, with 10 bases between them.

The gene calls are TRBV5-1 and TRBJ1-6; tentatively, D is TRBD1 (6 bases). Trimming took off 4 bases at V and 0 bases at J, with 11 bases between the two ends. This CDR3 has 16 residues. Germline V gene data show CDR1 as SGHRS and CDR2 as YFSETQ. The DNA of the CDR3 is TGCGCCAGCAGCGGACAAGGGGGCTCCTATAATTCACCCCTCCACTTT. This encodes CASSGQGGSYNSPLHF.

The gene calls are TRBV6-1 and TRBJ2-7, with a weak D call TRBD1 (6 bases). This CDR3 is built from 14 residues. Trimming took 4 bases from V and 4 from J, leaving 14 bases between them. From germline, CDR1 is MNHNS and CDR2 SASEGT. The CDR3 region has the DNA TGTGCCAGCAGTGGAAGCATCACAGGGTACGAGCAGTACTTC. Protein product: CASSGSITGYEQYF.

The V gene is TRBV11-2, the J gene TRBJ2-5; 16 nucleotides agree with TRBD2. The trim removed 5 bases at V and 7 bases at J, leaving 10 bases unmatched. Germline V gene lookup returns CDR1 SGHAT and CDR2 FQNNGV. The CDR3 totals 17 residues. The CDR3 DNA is TGTGCCAGCAGCCTCCGTGGGACTAGCGGGGGGGAGGTGACCCAGTACTTC. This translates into CASSLRGTSGGEVTQYF.

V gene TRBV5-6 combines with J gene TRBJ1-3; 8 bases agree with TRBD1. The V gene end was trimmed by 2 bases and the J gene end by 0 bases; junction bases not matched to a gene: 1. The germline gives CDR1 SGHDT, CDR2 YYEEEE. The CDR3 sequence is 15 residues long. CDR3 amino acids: CASSFTGGSGNTIYF. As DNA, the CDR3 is TGTGCCAGCAGCTTCACAGGGGGCTCTGGAAACACCATATATTTT.

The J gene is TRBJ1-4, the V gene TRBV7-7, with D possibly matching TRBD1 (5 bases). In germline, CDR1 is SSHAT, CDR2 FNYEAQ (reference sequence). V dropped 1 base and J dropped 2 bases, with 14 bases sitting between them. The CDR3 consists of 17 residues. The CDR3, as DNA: TGTGCCAGCAGCTTAGATAGGGGTTTCGGGACTAATGAAAAACTGTTTTTT. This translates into CASSLDRGFGTNEKLFF. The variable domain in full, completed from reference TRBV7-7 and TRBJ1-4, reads GAGVSQSPRYKVTKRGQDVTLRCDPISSHATLYWYQQALGQGPEFLTYFNYEAQPDKSGLPSDRFSAERPEGSISTLTIQRTEQRDSAMYRCASSLDRGFGTNEKLFFGSGTQLSVL.

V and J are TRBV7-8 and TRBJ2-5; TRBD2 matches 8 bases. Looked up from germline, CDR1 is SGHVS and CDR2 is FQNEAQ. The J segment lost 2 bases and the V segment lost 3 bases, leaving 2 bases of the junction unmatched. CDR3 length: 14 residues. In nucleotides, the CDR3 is TGTGCCAGCAGCTTCGGCGGGGGGCAAGAGACCCAGTACTTC. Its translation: CASSFGGGQETQYF.

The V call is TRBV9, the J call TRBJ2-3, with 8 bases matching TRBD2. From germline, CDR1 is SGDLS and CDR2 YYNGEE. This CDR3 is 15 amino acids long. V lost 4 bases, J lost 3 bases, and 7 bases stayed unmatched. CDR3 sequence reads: CASSPGLVRTDTQYF. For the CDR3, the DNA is TGTGCCAGCAGCCCGGGACTAGTCAGGACAGATACGCAGTATTTT.

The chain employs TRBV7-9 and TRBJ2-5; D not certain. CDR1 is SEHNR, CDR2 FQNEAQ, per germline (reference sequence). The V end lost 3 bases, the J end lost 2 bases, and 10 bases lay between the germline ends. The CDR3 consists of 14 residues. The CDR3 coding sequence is TGTGCCAGCAGCTTTGAGGCAATTCAAGAGACCCAGTACTTC. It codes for CASSFEAIQETQYF.

The CDR3 spells CASRLEGDEQFF. Here the CDR3 DNA reads TGTGCCAGCAGGCTAGAGGGGGATGAGCAGTTCTTC. This sequence joins TRBV2 and TRBJ2-1; D is perhaps TRBD1 (6 bases). Germline values: CDR1 SNHLY, CDR2 FYNNEI. The CDR3 is 12 amino acids. The ends were cut back, 6 bases at V and 8 bases at J, with 11 bases in the middle.

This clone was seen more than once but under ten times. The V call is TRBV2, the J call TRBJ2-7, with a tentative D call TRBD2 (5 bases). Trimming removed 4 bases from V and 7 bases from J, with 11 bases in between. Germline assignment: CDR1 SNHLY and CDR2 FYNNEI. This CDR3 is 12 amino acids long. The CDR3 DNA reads TGTGCCAGCAGTGCCCCCCCGGGGGAGCAGTACTTC. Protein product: CASSAPPGEQYF. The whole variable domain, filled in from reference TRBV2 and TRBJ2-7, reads EPEVTQTPSHQVTQMGQEVILRCVPISNHLYFYWYRQILGQKVEFLVSFYNNEISEKSEIFDDQFSVERPDGSNFTLKIRSTKLEDSAMYFCASSAPPGEQYFGPGTRLTVT.

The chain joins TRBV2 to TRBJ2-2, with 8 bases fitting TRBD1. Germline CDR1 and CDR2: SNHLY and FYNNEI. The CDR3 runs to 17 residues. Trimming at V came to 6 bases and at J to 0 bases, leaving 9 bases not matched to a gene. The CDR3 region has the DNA TGTGCCAGCAGCGAGGACAGGGAGAGATCGAACACCGGGGAGCTGTTTTTT. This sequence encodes CASSEDRERSNTGELFF. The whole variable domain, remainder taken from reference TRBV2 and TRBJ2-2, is EPEVTQTPSHQVTQMGQEVILRCVPISNHLYFYWYRQILGQKVEFLVSFYNNEISEKSEIFDDQFSVERPDGSNFTLKIRSTKLEDSAMYFCASSEDRERSNTGELFFGEGSRLTVL.

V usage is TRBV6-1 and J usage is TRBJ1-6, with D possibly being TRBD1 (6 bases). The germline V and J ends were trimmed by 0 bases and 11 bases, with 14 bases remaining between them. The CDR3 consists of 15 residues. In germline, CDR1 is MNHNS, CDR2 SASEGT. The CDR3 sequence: CASSEAPGAETPLHF. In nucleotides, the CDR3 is TGTGCCAGCAGTGAAGCCCCAGGGGCTGAGACACCCCTCCACTTT.

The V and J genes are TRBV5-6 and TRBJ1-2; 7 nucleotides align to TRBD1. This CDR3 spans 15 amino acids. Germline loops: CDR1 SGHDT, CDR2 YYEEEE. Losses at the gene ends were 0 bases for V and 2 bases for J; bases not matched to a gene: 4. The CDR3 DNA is TGTGCCAGCAGCTTGGTCGCAGGGGGGAACTATGGCTACACCTTC. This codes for CASSLVAGGNYGYTF.

The CDR3 bases are TGTGCCACCAGCATCCGACAGGGGGCAGGGGCCAACGTCCTGACTTTC. It specifies CATSIRQGAGANVLTF. The chain couples TRBV15 to TRBJ2-6; 10 positions agree with TRBD1. The germline V gene has CDR1 LNHNV and CDR2 YYDKDF (reference sequence). This CDR3 spans 16 amino acids. The V gene end was trimmed by 4 bases and the J gene end by 4 bases; junction bases not matched to a gene: 4.

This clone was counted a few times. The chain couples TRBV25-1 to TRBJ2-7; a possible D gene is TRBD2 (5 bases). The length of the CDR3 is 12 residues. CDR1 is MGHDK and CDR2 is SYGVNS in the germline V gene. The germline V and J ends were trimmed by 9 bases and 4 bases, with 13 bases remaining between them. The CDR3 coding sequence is TGTGCCAGTAGCGAACAGATTTACGAGCAGTACTTC. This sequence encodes CASSEQIYEQYF.

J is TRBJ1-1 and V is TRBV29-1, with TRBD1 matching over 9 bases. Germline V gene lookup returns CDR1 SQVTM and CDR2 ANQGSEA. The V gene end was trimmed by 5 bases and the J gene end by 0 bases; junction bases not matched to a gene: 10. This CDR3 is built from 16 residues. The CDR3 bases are TGCAGCGTTTCGGGACAGGGCAATATAATGAACACTGAAGCTTTCTTT. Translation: CSVSGQGNIMNTEAFF.

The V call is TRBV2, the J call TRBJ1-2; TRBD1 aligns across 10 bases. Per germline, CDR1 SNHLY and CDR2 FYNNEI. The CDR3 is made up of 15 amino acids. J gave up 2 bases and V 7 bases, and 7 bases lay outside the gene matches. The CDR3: CASTPRTGGNYGYTF. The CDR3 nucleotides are TGTGCCAGCACCCCTAGGACAGGGGGAAACTATGGCTACACCTTC.

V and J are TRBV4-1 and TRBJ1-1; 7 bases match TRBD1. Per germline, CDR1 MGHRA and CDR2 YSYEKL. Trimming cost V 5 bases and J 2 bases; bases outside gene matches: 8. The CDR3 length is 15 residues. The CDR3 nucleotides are TGCGCCAGCAGCGCCCCCGGGACAGCCAACACTGAAGCTTTCTTT. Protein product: CASSAPGTANTEAFF.